The rows below give T cell receptor beta chains drawn from one sample of a study of T cells in Graves' hyperthyroidism and ophthalmopathy. TCRdb reprocessed the multiplex PCR reads via MiXCR and lists one record per CDR3 protein. The table shows around 660,000 distinct CDR3 sequences, with about 45% occurring only once. The specimen was peripheral blood or thyroid tissue (not recorded which). The receptors were sampled from an adult man with Graves' disease, either hyperthyroidism or ophthalmopathy (not recorded which). Both conserved end residues are part of each CDR3. A D gene is named only where the DNA matches it firmly. For some rows the clone size is stated as once, few or many, or as a class when expanded; others skip it.

clone size: .
J gene: TRBJ2-1
V gene: TRBV7-2
D gene: .
CDR3 DNA: TGTGCCAGCAGCTTAGTGGCAGGGACCTACAATGAGCAGTTCTTC
CDR3 protein: CASSLVAGTYNEQFF

clone size: once
J gene: TRBJ1-6
V gene: TRBV29-1
D gene: .
CDR3 DNA: TGCAGCCGACGTACAGGGTATAATTCACCCCTCCACTTT
CDR3 protein: CSRRTGYNSPLHF

clone size: .
J gene: TRBJ1-1
V gene: TRBV7-9
D gene: .
CDR3 DNA: TGTGCCAGCAGGTTTCGAGGCACGGGTAGGGGTGGTGAAGCTTTCTTT
CDR3 protein: CASRFRGTGRGGEAFF

clone size: .
J gene: TRBJ1-6
V gene: TRBV7-2
D gene: .
CDR3 DNA: TGTGCCAGCAGCGCTTACGTAGCAACTAATTCACCCCTCCACTTT
CDR3 protein: CASSAYVATNSPLHF

clone size: .
J gene: TRBJ1-2
V gene: TRBV5-1
D gene: .
CDR3 DNA: TGCGCCAGCAGCCACGCGGGACAAGAGAATGGCTACACCTTC
CDR3 protein: CASSHAGQENGYTF

clone size: .
J gene: TRBJ2-7
V gene: TRBV10-3
D gene: TRBD2
CDR3 DNA: TGTGCCATCAGTGACCTACTAGCGGGGGAGCAGTACTTC
CDR3 protein: CAISDLLAGEQYF

clone size: .
J gene: TRBJ2-5
V gene: TRBV14
D gene: TRBD1
CDR3 DNA: TGTGCCAGAAGCCAATACAGGGGGCGGGAGACCCAGTACTTC
CDR3 protein: CARSQYRGRETQYF

clone size: many
J gene: TRBJ1-1
V gene: TRBV10-3
D gene: .
CDR3 DNA: TGTGCCATCAGTGGATGGGGTTACACTGAAGCTTTCTTT
CDR3 protein: CAISGWGYTEAFF

clone size: many
J gene: TRBJ1-3
V gene: TRBV7-2
D gene: TRBD1
CDR3 DNA: TGTGCCAGCAGCTTTGGGACAGTACGCTCTGGAAACACCATATATTTT
CDR3 protein: CASSFGTVRSGNTIYF

clone size: .
J gene: TRBJ1-6
V gene: TRBV7-8
D gene: .
CDR3 DNA: TGTGCCAGCAGCGCCTCATTGGAAGGGAATTCACCCCTCCACTTT
CDR3 protein: CASSASLEGNSPLHF

clone size: many
J gene: TRBJ1-5
V gene: TRBV7-8
D gene: .
CDR3 DNA: TGTGCCAGCAGCCCTCGTGGGGAAGCCCAGCATTTT
CDR3 protein: CASSPRGEAQHF

clone size: once
J gene: TRBJ1-1
V gene: TRBV2
D gene: TRBD1
CDR3 DNA: TGTGCCAGCAGTGGCGGACAGGGCATAGGGGGGTACGCTTTCTTT
CDR3 protein: CASSGGQGIGGYAFF

clone size: .
J gene: TRBJ1-4
V gene: TRBV10-3
D gene: .
CDR3 DNA: TGTGCCATCAGGCAACCCGGGGGATCTAATGAAAAACTGTTTTTT
CDR3 protein: CAIRQPGGSNEKLFF

clone size: .
J gene: TRBJ1-2
V gene: TRBV25-1
D gene: TRBD1
CDR3 DNA: TGTGCCAGCAGTTTAGTAGGGACAGGGGACTATGGCTACACCTTC
CDR3 protein: CASSLVGTGDYGYTF

clone size: .
J gene: TRBJ1-5
V gene: TRBV10-3
D gene: TRBD1
CDR3 DNA: TGTGCCATCAGTGGGGACAGGGGTAATCAGCCCCAGCATTTT
CDR3 protein: CAISGDRGNQPQHF

clone size: few
J gene: TRBJ1-4
V gene: TRBV7-9
D gene: .
CDR3 DNA: TGTGCCAGCAGCTCCAGGGACGGTGAAGGGGGAAAACTGTTTTTT
CDR3 protein: CASSSRDGEGGKLFF

clone size: many
J gene: TRBJ1-4
V gene: TRBV24-1
D gene: .
CDR3 DNA: TGTGCCACCAGTGACCCCAGGGACCTTAATGAAAAACTGTTTTTT
CDR3 protein: CATSDPRDLNEKLFF

clone size: many
J gene: TRBJ1-1
V gene: TRBV9
D gene: TRBD1
CDR3 DNA: TGTGCCAGCAGCGCCGAGGCACAGGGGATGAACACTGAAGCTTTCTTT
CDR3 protein: CASSAEAQGMNTEAFF

clone size: .
J gene: TRBJ1-3
V gene: TRBV7-2
D gene: .
CDR3 DNA: TGTGCCAGCAGCCTCCGACGAACAGACTCTGGAAACACCATATATTTT
CDR3 protein: CASSLRRTDSGNTIYF

clone size: many
J gene: TRBJ1-4
V gene: TRBV19
D gene: .
CDR3 DNA: TGTGCCACCCTTTCCGCCGGGGAAAAACTGTTTTTT
CDR3 protein: CATLSAGEKLFF

clone size: once
J gene: TRBJ1-1
V gene: TRBV19
D gene: .
CDR3 DNA: TGTGCCAGTAGACCTCAGGGAGGGACTGAAGCTTTCTTT
CDR3 protein: CASRPQGGTEAFF

clone size: .
J gene: TRBJ1-1
V gene: TRBV7-4
D gene: .
CDR3 DNA: TGTGCCAGCGGACAGCCGTTAAACACTGAAGCTTTCTTT
CDR3 protein: CASGQPLNTEAFF

clone size: .
J gene: TRBJ1-2
V gene: TRBV25-1
D gene: TRBD1
CDR3 DNA: TGTGCCAGCGTTGTGACAGGGTCGAGCTACACCTTC
CDR3 protein: CASVVTGSSYTF

clone size: .
J gene: TRBJ1-5
V gene: TRBV24-1
D gene: .
CDR3 DNA: TGTGCCACCAGTACGGGACAGCCCCAGCATTTT
CDR3 protein: CATSTGQPQHF

clone size: many
J gene: TRBJ1-2
V gene: TRBV24-1
D gene: .
CDR3 DNA: TGTGCCACCAGTGATCGGACAGCTAACTATGGCTACACCTTC
CDR3 protein: CATSDRTANYGYTF

clone size: few
J gene: TRBJ1-4
V gene: TRBV3-1
D gene: .
CDR3 DNA: TGTGCCAGCAGCCAAGATTATAGAGCTGAAAAACTGTTTTTT
CDR3 protein: CASSQDYRAEKLFF

clone size: .
J gene: TRBJ1-1
V gene: TRBV3-1
D gene: .
CDR3 DNA: TGTGCCAGCAGCCATGCGGGTGAAGCTTTCTTT
CDR3 protein: CASSHAGEAFF

clone size: .
J gene: TRBJ1-4
V gene: TRBV15
D gene: TRBD1
CDR3 DNA: TGTGCCACCAGCAGCCTGACAGGGAAGGGGAATGAAAAACTGTTTTTT
CDR3 protein: CATSSLTGKGNEKLFF

clone size: .
J gene: TRBJ2-7
V gene: TRBV20-1
D gene: .
CDR3 DNA: TGCAGTGCTAGGGCCGGCGGTAACTCCTACGAGCAGTACTTC
CDR3 protein: CSARAGGNSYEQYF

clone size: few
J gene: TRBJ1-2
V gene: TRBV5-1
D gene: .
CDR3 DNA: TGCGCCAGCAGCTTGGCCGGGGGGCGAGTGGATGGCTACACCTTC
CDR3 protein: CASSLAGGRVDGYTF

clone size: .
J gene: TRBJ1-2
V gene: TRBV29-1
D gene: .
CDR3 DNA: TGCAGCGTTGAGACAGCTGGCTACACCTTC
CDR3 protein: CSVETAGYTF